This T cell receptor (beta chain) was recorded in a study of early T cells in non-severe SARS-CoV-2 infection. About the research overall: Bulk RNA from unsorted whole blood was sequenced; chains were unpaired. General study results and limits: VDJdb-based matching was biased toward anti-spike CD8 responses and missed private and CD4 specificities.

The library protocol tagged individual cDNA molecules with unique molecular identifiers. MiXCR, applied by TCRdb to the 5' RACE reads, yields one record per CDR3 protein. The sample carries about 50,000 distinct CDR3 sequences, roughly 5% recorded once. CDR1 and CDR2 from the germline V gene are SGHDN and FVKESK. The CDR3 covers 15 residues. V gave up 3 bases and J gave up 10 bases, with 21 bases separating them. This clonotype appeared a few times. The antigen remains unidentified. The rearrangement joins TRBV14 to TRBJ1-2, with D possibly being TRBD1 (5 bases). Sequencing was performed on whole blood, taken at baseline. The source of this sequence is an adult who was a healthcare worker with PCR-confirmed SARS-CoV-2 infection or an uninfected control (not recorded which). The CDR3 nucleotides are TGTGCCAGCAGCCACATATCGGGGCAGGGAGATGACTACACCTTC. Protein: CASSHISGQGDDYTF.